Reported below is one T cell receptor (beta chain). Its specificity is not known. The sample originates from a study of cytomegalovirus exposure and HLA in healthy donors. Study-level findings and limits: In a later analysis, V- and J-gene trimming of beta chains associated with a DCLRE1C missense variant, replicated independently. Later analysis indicated greater clonal expansion among HLA-associated TCR beta chains than among equally common other chains.

In the PCR, 60 Vbeta and 13 Jbeta primers were used. Clones were read by immunoSEQ multiplex PCR, and TCRdb kept only the in-frame ones, dropping some. Seen here are 150,000 to 200,000 clones, roughly 79% observed once, and the top ten hold less than 9%. The CDR3 has 12 amino acids. From germline, CDR1 is MNHEY and CDR2 SVGAGI. With 7 bases removed from V and 5 bases from J, the gap between germline ends came to 9 bases. Sequenced: PBMCs. This chain links TRBV6-5 with TRBJ1-5; D call uncertain. The sequence came from a male donor in good health and CMV-seropositive. CDR3: CASNSGDQPQHF. DNA for the CDR3: TGTGCCAGCAATAGCGGAGATCAGCCCCAGCATTTT.